This T cell receptor beta chain stems from a study of regulatory T cells in long-lasting Graves disease. TCR beta libraries were built with iRepertoire HTBI primers and Arm-PCR of CDR3 regions. TCRdb re-called the multiplex PCR reads with MiXCR, one entry per CDR3 protein. The data hold about 420,000 distinct CDR3 sequences, with 16% observed a single time. The sample holds a few counts of this clonotype. Time point: newly diagnosed GD, antithyroid drugs for less than 3 months. PBMCs were the source of the RNA used for TCR sequencing. This CDR3 contains 16 residues. Germline V gene lookup returns CDR1 LGHDT and CDR2 YNNKEL (reference sequence). Deletions cut 4 bases from V and 5 bases from J, with 21 bases between. The same specimen was also included in a second study, on T cells in Graves' hyperthyroidism and ophthalmopathy.

The chain employs TRBV3-1 and TRBJ2-7; a weak D match, TRBD2 (6 bases). The receptor comes from a woman under 30 with Graves disease. The sequenced sample was peripheral blood mononuclear cells (PBMCs), obtained at new diagnosis, from a patient treated with antithyroid drugs. The CDR3, as DNA: TGTGCCAGCAGCCTAAGGACGACTAGGGGAGAGAACGAGCAGTACTTC. It codes for CASSLRTTRGENEQYF.